A single sample is the source of the 14 T cell receptor beta chains below, sequenced in a study of long-term antiretroviral therapy in people with HIV. Runs used v3.0 of the immunoSEQ assay and were done at survey level. Assay used: immunoSEQ multiplex PCR; TCRdb lists only in-frame clones, some missing. The data contain about 21,000 clones, around 79% of them singletons. The sample was unsorted PBMCs, taken 4.1 years after starting antiretroviral therapy. Source of these receptors: a woman aged 40 to 50 with HIV.

The chain joins TRBV2 to TRBJ1-2; 10 positions agree with TRBD1. The J segment lost 4 bases and the V segment lost 6 bases, leaving 2 bases of the junction unmatched. The CDR3 is made up of 13 amino acids. Germline CDR1 SNHLY, CDR2 FYNNEI. This chain's CDR3 is CASRGQGIYGYTF. CDR3 DNA sequence: TGTGCCAGCAGGGGACAGGGGATCTATGGCTACACCTTC.

The chain recombines TRBV7-9 with TRBJ2-2, with 12 positions matching TRBD2. J was trimmed by 6 bases and V by 2 bases; bases with no gene match: 4. The CDR3 runs 16 residues. CDR1 and CDR2 (germline): SEHNR, FQNEAQ (reference sequence). DNA of the CDR3: TGTGCCAGCAGCTTAAGACTAGCGGGAGTTGCCGGGGAGCTGTTTTTT. Protein sequence: CASSLRLAGVAGELFF.

The chain is built from TRBV10-2 and TRBJ1-2; maybe TRBD1 (6 bases). CDR3 length: 12 amino acids. Germline CDR1 WSHSY, CDR2 SAAADI. V was shortened by 6 bases and J by 4 bases, with 9 bases between the two germline ends. The CDR3 sequence is CASSKDSYGYTF. DNA of the CDR3: TGCGCCAGCAGCAAGGACAGCTATGGCTACACCTTC.

This rearrangement joins TRBV11-2 to TRBJ1-4; D unresolved. Trimming left V 5 bases short and J 12 bases short, with 13 bases between. The CDR3 spans 12 residues. Germline V gives CDR1 SGHAT, CDR2 FQNNGV. CDR3 region: CASSAFLPELFF. CDR3 coding DNA: TGTGCCAGCAGCGCCTTCCTGCCGGAACTGTTTTTT.

The chain links TRBV19 to TRBJ1-1; D is uncertain. Germline V gene sequence: CDR1 LNHDA, CDR2 SQIVND (reference sequence). Trimming stripped 2 bases from V and 1 base from J, with 11 bases between. This CDR3 contains 15 residues. CDR3 in amino acids: CASSIYGTSNTEAFF. CDR3 DNA sequence: TGTGCCAGTAGTATATACGGCACCTCGAACACTGAAGCTTTCTTT. The whole variable domain, remainder taken from reference TRBV19 and TRBJ1-1, is DGGITQSPKYLFRKEGQNVTLSCEQNLNHDAMYWYRQDPGQGLRLIYYSQIVNDFQKGDIAEGYSVSREKKESFPLTVTSAQKNPTAFYLCASSIYGTSNTEAFFGQGTRLTVV.

The chain recombines TRBV6-1 with TRBJ1-2, with 7 nucleotides matching TRBD1. The germline V gene has CDR1 MNHNS and CDR2 SASEGT. The CDR3 extends over 15 amino acids. Unmatched junction bases numbered 7, after V lost 4 bases and J lost 2 bases. CDR3 in amino acids: CASSAEGASNYGYTF. CDR3 bases: TGTGCCAGCAGTGCCGAGGGGGCTTCGAACTATGGCTACACCTTC.

The V gene is TRBV19, the J gene TRBJ2-7; no firm D call. Trimming cost V 3 bases and J 4 bases, with 16 bases left between them. The CDR3 runs to 15 residues. Germline V CDR1 and CDR2: LNHDA, SQIVND (reference sequence). The chain's CDR3 is CASSIFFGTKYEQYF. The CDR3 nucleotides read TGTGCCAGTAGTATCTTTTTCGGCACCAAATACGAGCAGTACTTC.

This chain joins TRBV10-3 and TRBJ2-3, with D hard to call. The V and J ends lost 2 bases and 2 bases respectively, with 2 bases between them. Germline CDR1 reads ENHRY; CDR2 reads SYGVKD. The CDR3 extends over 12 amino acids. The CDR3 spells CAISEATDTQYF. Written as DNA, the CDR3 is TGTGCCATCAGTGAGGCCACAGATACGCAGTATTTT.

The chain is built from TRBV15 and TRBJ1-1; D uncertain. Germline V gene lookup returns CDR1 LNHNV and CDR2 YYDKDF (reference sequence). V shed 3 bases and J shed 7 bases, with 9 bases lying between them. CDR3 size: 12 residues. The CDR3 DNA reads as TGTGCCACCAGCAGGGACTTCATTGAAGCTTTCTTT. It is translated as CATSRDFIEAFF.

The genes are TRBV4-2 and TRBJ1-6; weak D call: TRBD1 (6 bases). Germline assignment: CDR1 LGHNA and CDR2 YNFKEQ. The V end was cut by 5 bases, the J end by 5 bases, with 16 bases between. The CDR3 runs to 16 residues. The CDR3 protein is CASSDRGGRDNSPLHF. The CDR3 bases are TGTGCCAGCAGCGACCGGGGGGGGCGGGATAATTCACCCCTCCACTTT.

V gene TRBV6-5 combines with J gene TRBJ2-7, with 10 nucleotides matching TRBD2. The CDR3 consists of 15 residues. V was clipped by 4 bases and J by 1 base; unmatched bases: 4. Germline V CDR1 and CDR2: MNHEY, SVGAGI. CDR3 sequence reads: CASSFWTSGSYEQYF. The CDR3 nucleotides are TGTGCCAGCAGTTTCTGGACTAGCGGTTCCTACGAGCAGTACTTC.

This chain joins TRBV30 and TRBJ2-1; D might be TRBD2 (6 bases). CDR1 is GTSNPN and CDR2 is SVGIG in the germline V gene (reference sequence). V was trimmed by 1 base and J by 6 bases, leaving 16 bases between them. There are 15 residues in the CDR3. The CDR3: CAWSGQRLGGNEQFF. DNA for the CDR3: TGTGCCTGGAGTGGACAGCGGCTGGGAGGCAATGAGCAGTTCTTC. Drawing the rest from reference TRBV30 and TRBJ2-1, the complete variable domain is SQTIHQWPATLVQPVGSPLSLECTVEGTSNPNLYWYRQAAGRGLQLLFYSVGIGQISSEVPQNLSASRPQDRQFILSSKKLLLSDSGFYLCAWSGQRLGGNEQFFGPGTRLTVL.

V is TRBV6-6 and J is TRBJ2-7; D not resolved. This CDR3 has 16 amino acids. Germline V lookup: CDR1 MNHNY, CDR2 SVGAGI (reference sequence). The ends were cut back, 0 bases at V and 3 bases at J, with 15 bases in the middle. CDR3: CASSYSKTGTLYEQYF. CDR3 sequence (DNA): TGTGCCAGCAGTTACTCGAAGACTGGAACCCTCTACGAGCAGTACTTC.

This clone is classed as large. The genes are TRBV7-2 and TRBJ2-5; TRBD2 matches 13 bases. This CDR3 contains 17 residues. The junction had 7 bases not matched to a gene; V was cut back by 1 base and J by 5 bases. The germline gives CDR1 SGHTA, CDR2 FQGNSA. The CDR3 bases are TGTGCCAGCAGCTTAGGGTTACTAGCGGGGGGGAGTGAGACCCAGTACTTC. Its translation: CASSLGLLAGGSETQYF.